What follows describes a single TCR beta chain. Its binding antigen is unknown. Base-call qualities are not available, and no considerably larger clone is one nucleotide away. Participants in the prospective study were aged about 18 to 90 years, lived in 24 United States geographic areas, and enrolled through a virtual design. In the prospective study, cohorts were assigned on the basis of participant-reported clinical history obtained from a screening survey and a study questionnaire. Each participant in the prospective study had whole blood, serum and a nasopharyngeal or oropharyngeal swab collected by mobile phlebotomists. Additional blood draws and questionnaires over a 2-month period could optionally be provided by prospective study participants. Prospective study blood samples were shipped either frozen or at room temperature before DNA extraction. TCRbeta CDR3 regions were amplified from genomic DNA using the immunoSEQ Assay, a bias-controlled multiplex PCR. As for the original processing: Nucleated cell counts per sample were estimated from amplification of reference gene primers within the assay. To quantify the absolute abundance of each unique TCRbeta CDR3 rearrangement, sequence reads were collapsed and filtered. For each sample, productive Simpson clonality was calculated as the square root of Simpson's diversity index across productive rearrangements. TCRdb's version of the immuneACCESS table is confined to in-frame rearrangements and falls short of the full clone set. An unresolved V gene accounts for under half of the shortfall where checked; the remainder is of unknown origin. The V and J calls and clone size are taken from that table; D and trimming were inferred from the DNA. The sample profile shows about 210,000 clones; 85% to 90% of them were found once. The ten biggest clones cover 20% to 25% of the sample.

The sample originates from a study of blood T cell repertoires in COVID-19 (dated by TCRdb to about 2020). With regard to the full study: For ImmuneRACE Cohort 3, a participant was defined as recovered based on two consecutive negative NP/OP PCR tests, clearance by a healthcare professional, or resolution of symptoms. The collaborator samples originated in the United States, Italy and Spain and spanned the acute and convalescent phases of COVID-19. The prospective study material was composed of cDNA or gDNA derived from T cells, B-cell-depleted T cells, or PBMCs. The dataset comprised deeply sampled blood TCRbeta repertoires from subjects exposed to, actively infected with, or recovered from COVID-19. The repertoires were released in a freely available public database intended as a resource for research on the immune response to SARS-CoV-2. The samples were drawn from the first 160 participants of the ongoing ImmuneRACE study and from 1,254 subjects provided by 6 global collaborators. The sample metadata nearly always contained a de-identified subject ID, COVID-19 status, age in years and sex. Where HLA class I and class II types were available, the types were taken from metadata supplied by the sample provider, not from assay-based typing.

Points the paper makes about the study in general: How much clinical and demographic metadata was included differed by source and by participant, and the metadata was provided uncurated.

Based on the germline V gene, the CDR1 and CDR2 sequences are MNHEY and SVGAGI. Trimming removed 6 bases from V and 6 bases from J; the gene matches leave 8 bases unexplained. There are 15 amino acids in the CDR3, from cysteine to phenylalanine inclusive. The retained sequence is limited to the CDR3, 45 bases, with the frame set at the first base. The specimen was PBMCs or T cells enriched from blood (not recorded which). Here the chain combines TRBV6-5 and TRBJ1-5; the central 10 bases match TRBD1. This sequence was found in a woman in her forties in a cohort exposed to, infected with or recovered from COVID-19 (not recorded which). This receptor has the CDR3 CASRNLGTGVQPQHF. The DNA sequence is given as TGTGCCAGCAGAAATCTCGGGACAGGGGTTCAGCCCCAGCATTTT.